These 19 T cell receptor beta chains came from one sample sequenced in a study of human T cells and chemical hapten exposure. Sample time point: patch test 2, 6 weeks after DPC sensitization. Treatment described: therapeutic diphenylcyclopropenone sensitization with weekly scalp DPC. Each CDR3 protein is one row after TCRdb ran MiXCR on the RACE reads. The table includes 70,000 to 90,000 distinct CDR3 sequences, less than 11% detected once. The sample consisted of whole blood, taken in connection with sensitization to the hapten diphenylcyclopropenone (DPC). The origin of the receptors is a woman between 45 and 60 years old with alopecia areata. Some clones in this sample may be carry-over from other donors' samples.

The CDR3 protein is CSTSLGYTF. The CDR3, as DNA: TGCAGCACGAGTCTGGGCTACACCTTC. The chain links TRBV29-1 to TRBJ1-2; unclear D gene. The CDR3 runs 9 residues. Per the germline V gene, CDR1 is SQVTM and CDR2 is ANQGSEA. V lost 8 bases, J lost 8 bases, and 9 bases lay in between.

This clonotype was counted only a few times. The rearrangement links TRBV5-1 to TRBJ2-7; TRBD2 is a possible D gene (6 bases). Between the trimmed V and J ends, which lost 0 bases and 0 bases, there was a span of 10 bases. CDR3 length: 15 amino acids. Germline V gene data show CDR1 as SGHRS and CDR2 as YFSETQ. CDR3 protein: CASSLAGVTSYEQYF. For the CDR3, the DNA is TGCGCCAGCAGCTTGGCGGGAGTTACCTCCTACGAGCAGTACTTC.

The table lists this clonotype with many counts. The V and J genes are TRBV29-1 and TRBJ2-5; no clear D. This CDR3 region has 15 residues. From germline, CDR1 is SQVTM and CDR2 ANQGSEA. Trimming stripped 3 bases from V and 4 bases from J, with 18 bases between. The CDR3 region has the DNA TGCAGCGTTGATGGGCGACCCAAGAGTCCAGAGACCCAGTACTTC. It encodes CSVDGRPKSPETQYF.

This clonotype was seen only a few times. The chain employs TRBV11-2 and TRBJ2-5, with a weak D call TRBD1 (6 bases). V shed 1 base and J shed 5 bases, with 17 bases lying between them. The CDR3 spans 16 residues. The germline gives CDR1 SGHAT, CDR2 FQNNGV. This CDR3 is CASSLVTGTIGETQYF. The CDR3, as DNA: TGTGCCAGCAGCTTAGTAACAGGGACAATCGGGGAGACCCAGTACTTC.

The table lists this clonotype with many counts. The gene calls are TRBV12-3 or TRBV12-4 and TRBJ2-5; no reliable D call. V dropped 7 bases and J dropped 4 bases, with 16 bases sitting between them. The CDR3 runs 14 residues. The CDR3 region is CASTDGRFGETQYF. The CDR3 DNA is TGTGCCAGCACCGACGGACGGTTCGGAGAGACCCAGTACTTC.

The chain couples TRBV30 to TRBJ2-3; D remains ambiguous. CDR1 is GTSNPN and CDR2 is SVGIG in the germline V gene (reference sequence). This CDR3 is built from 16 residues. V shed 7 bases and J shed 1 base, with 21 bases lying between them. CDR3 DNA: TGTGCCTACCTCCTTATGACACCTTCGGGCACAGATACGCAGTATTTT. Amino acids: CAYLLMTPSGTDTQYF. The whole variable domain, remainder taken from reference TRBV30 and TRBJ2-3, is SQTIHQWPATLVQPVGSPLSLECTVEGTSNPNLYWYRQAAGRGLQLLFYSVGIGQISSEVPQNLSASRPQDRQFILSSKKLLLSDSGFYLCAYLLMTPSGTDTQYFGPGTRLTVL.

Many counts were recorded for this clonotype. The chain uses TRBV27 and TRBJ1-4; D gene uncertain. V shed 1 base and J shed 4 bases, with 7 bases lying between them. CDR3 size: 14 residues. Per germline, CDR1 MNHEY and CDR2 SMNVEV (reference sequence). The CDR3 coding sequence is TGTGCCAGCAGTTTATGGCAGGATAATGAAAAACTGTTTTTT. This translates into CASSLWQDNEKLFF.

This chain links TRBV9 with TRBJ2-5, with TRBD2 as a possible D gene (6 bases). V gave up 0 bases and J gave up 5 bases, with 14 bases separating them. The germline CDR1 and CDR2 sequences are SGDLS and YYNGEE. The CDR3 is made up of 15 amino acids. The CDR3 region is CASSVVSSGMETQYF. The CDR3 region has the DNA TGTGCCAGCAGCGTAGTGAGTAGCGGAATGGAGACCCAGTACTTC.

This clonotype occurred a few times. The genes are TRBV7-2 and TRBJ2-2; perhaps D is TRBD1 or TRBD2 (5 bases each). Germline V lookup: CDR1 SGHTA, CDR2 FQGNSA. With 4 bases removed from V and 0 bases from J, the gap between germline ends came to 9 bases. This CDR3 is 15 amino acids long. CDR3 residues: CASSYLGANTGELFF. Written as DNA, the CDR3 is TGTGCCAGCAGCTACCTGGGGGCGAACACCGGGGAGCTGTTTTTT.

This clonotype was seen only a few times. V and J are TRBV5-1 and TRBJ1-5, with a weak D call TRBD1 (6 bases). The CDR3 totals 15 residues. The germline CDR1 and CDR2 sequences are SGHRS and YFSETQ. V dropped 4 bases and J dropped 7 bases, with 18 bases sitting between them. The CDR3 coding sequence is TGCGCCAGCAGCAGAGAAGGGGACACCCACCAGCCCCAGCATTTT. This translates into CASSREGDTHQPQHF.

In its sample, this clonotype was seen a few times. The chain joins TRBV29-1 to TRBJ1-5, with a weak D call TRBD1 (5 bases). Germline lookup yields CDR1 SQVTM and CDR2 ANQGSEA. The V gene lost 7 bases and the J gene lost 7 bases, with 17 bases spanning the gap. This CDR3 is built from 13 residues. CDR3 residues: CSAKVQGDQPQHF. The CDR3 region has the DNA TGCAGCGCCAAGGTCCAGGGTGACCAGCCCCAGCATTTT. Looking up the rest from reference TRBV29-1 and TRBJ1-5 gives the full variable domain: SAVISQKPSRDICQRGTSLTIQCQVDSQVTMMFWYRQQPGQSLTLIATANQGSEATYESGFVIDKFPISRPNLTFSTLTVSNMSPEDSSIYLCSAKVQGDQPQHFGDGTRLSIL.

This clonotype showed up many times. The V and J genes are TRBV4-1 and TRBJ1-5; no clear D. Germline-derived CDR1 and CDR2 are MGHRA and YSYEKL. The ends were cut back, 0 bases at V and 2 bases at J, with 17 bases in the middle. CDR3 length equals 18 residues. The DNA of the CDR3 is TGCGCCAGCAGCCAAGAAAAGTCAGGCGTATTGGGCAATCAGCCCCAGCATTTT. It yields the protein CASSQEKSGVLGNQPQHF.

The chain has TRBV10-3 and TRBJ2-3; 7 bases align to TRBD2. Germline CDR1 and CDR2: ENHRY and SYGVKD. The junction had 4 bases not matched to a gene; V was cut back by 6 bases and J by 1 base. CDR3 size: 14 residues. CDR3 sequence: CAISGTKGTDTQYF. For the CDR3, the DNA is TGTGCCATCAGCGGGACTAAGGGCACAGATACGCAGTATTTT.

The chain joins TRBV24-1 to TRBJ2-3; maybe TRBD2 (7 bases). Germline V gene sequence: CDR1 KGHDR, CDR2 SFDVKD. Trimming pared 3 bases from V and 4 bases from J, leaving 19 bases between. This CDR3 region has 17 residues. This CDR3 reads CATSDPPGGLGADTQYF. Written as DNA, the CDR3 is TGTGCCACCAGTGATCCGCCGGGGGGCCTCGGGGCAGATACGCAGTATTTT.

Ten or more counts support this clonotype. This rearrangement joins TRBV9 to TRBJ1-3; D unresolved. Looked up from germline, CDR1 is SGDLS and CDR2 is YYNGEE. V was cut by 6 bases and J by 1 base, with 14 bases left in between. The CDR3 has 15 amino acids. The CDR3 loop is CASTKTGGSGNTIYF. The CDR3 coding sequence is TGTGCCAGCACTAAAACCGGAGGGTCTGGAAACACCATATATTTT.

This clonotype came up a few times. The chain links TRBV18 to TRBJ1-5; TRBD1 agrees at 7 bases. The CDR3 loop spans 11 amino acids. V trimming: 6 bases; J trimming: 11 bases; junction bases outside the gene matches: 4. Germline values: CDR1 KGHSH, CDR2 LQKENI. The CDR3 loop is CASSQQGTQHF. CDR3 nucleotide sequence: TGTGCCAGCTCCCAACAGGGGACCCAGCATTTT.

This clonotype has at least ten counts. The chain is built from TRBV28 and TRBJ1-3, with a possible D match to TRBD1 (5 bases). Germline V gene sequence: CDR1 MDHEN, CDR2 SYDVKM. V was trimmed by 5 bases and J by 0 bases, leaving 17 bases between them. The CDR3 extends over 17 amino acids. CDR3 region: CASSPGTSKSSGNTIYF. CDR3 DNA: TGTGCCAGCAGTCCCGGGACGTCAAAGAGCTCTGGAAACACCATATATTTT.

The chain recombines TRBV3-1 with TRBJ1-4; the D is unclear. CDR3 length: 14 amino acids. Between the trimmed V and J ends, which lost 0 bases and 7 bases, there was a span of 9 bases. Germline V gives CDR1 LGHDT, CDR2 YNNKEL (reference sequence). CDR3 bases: TGTGCCAGCAGCCAAGAGAGGGCTATTGAAAAACTGTTTTTT. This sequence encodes CASSQERAIEKLFF.

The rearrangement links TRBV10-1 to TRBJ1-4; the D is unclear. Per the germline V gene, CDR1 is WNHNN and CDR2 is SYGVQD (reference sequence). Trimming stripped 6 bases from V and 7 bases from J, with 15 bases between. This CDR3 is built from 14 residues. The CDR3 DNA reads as TGCGCCAGCAGCCCCAGGAGCGGTGGTGAAAAACTGTTTTTT. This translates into CASSPRSGGEKLFF.